The present T cell receptor (beta chain) was sequenced within a study of blood T cell repertoires in COVID-19. About the study: COVID-19 samples, acute and convalescent, were from the United States, Italy and Spain.

The CDR3 covers 16 residues. V was trimmed by 5 bases and J by 2 bases, leaving 16 bases between them. CDR1 SGHTA and CDR2 FQGNSA come from the germline V gene. This clone was counted once. Per the authors' pipeline: Using reference gene primer amplification, nucleated cell counts were estimated. Clones were sequenced by immunoSEQ multiplex PCR, and TCRdb holds only the in-frame ones, with some missing. V, J and clone size are taken as reported in that table, and D and trimming were inferred from the DNA itself. Of around 330,000 clones listed, around nine tenths are singletons. The rearrangement links TRBV7-2 to TRBJ2-1, with a weak D call TRBD2 (6 bases). Sequencing used peripheral blood. The clonotype comes from a woman between 45 and 60 years old with active or convalescent COVID-19. This chain's CDR3 is CASSKSGGVAYNEQFF. The CDR3 nucleotides read TGTGCCAGCAGCAAATCCGGCGGGGTCGCCTACAATGAGCAGTTCTTC.